These T cell receptor beta chains were read from a single sample in a study of beta chain features in type 1 diabetes. Method: immunoSEQ multiplex PCR; TCRdb's copy keeps in-frame clones and lacks some. Of about 240,000 clones in the sample, about 30% were seen once. The sequenced sample consisted of central memory CD4+ T cells from blood. Receptors originate from a man younger than 45 in good health. Both conserved end residues are part of each CDR3. A D gene is named only where the DNA matches it firmly. A row's size may be missing; if present it is once, few, many or a size class.

>TRBJ2-1|-|TRBV27|many|12
CASSSNYNEQFF
TGTGCCAGCAGTTCCAACTACAATGAGCAGTTCTTC
>TRBJ2-1|-|TRBV2|-|12
CASPDAGTQQFF
TGTGCCAGCCCTGATGCCGGGACACAGCAGTTCTTC
>TRBJ1-5|-|TRBV5-1|-|15
CASSLEGGHNQPQHF
TGCGCCAGCAGCTTGGAGGGAGGTCACAATCAGCCCCAGCATTTT
>TRBJ1-1|-|TRBV2|once|13
CASGSGVGTEAFF
TGTGCCAGCGGTTCGGGGGTGGGCACTGAAGCTTTCTTT
>TRBJ2-3|TRBD1|TRBV5-6|-|15
CASSLGDRGADTQYF
TGTGCCAGCAGCTTGGGGGACAGGGGTGCAGATACGCAGTATTTT
>TRBJ1-3|TRBD1|TRBV2|-|14
CASRGTGVGNTIYF
TGTGCCAGCAGGGGGACAGGCGTTGGAAACACCATATATTTT
>TRBJ2-5|-|TRBV14|-|14
CASSQGSPRETQYF
TGTGCCAGCAGCCAAGGTTCTCCCCGCGAGACCCAGTACTTC
>TRBJ2-7|TRBD2|TRBV29-1|-|14
CSVDGTSGSYEQYF
TGCAGCGTTGACGGGACTAGCGGGAGCTACGAGCAGTACTTC
>TRBJ1-2|-|TRBV7-2|-|12
CASKGRGYGYTF
TGTGCCAGCAAAGGCAGAGGATATGGCTACACCTTC
>TRBJ2-1|TRBD2|TRBV14|many|16
CASSQLAGGSYNEQFF
TGTGCCAGCAGCCAACTAGCGGGAGGTTCCTACAATGAGCAGTTCTTC
>TRBJ2-6|-|TRBV5-1|-|15
CASSPQESGANVLTF
TGCGCCAGCAGCCCCCAGGAGTCTGGGGCCAACGTCCTGACTTTC
>TRBJ2-1|TRBD1|TRBV6-1|few|15
CASSWTGKTNNEQFF
TGTGCCAGCAGTTGGACAGGTAAAACCAACAATGAGCAGTTCTTC
>TRBJ1-2|-|TRBV7-2|-|13
CASSSTPQGGYTF
TGTGCCAGCAGCTCAACCCCACAGGGTGGCTACACCTTC
>TRBJ2-7|TRBD2|TRBV11-2|-|17
CASSSRLSAGGLIEQYF
TGTGCCAGCAGCTCCAGACTATCAGCGGGGGGACTAATTGAGCAGTACTTC
>TRBJ2-1|TRBD2|TRBV7-9|-|16
CASSQGRAGGNWEQFF
TGTGCCAGCAGCCAAGGGCGAGCGGGAGGGAATTGGGAGCAGTTCTTC
>TRBJ2-1|-|TRBV7-9|-|15
CASSSGVAAYNEQFF
TGTGCCAGCAGCTCCGGGGTAGCGGCTTACAATGAGCAGTTCTTC
>TRBJ2-3|TRBD1|TRBV7-2|-|17
CASSPSTGTGGLDTQYF
TGTGCCAGCAGCCCCTCGACCGGGACAGGGGGACTAGATACGCAGTATTTT
>TRBJ2-1|-|TRBV30|few|12
CAWSPRWNEQFF
TGTGCCTGGAGTCCAAGGTGGAATGAGCAGTTCTTC
>TRBJ1-5|-|TRBV19|-|14
CASSMGAGNQPQHF
TGTGCCAGTAGTATGGGGGCAGGGAATCAGCCCCAGCATTTT
>TRBJ2-5|TRBD2|TRBV4-3|once|13
CASSRGLAGDQYF
TGCGCCAGCAGCCGGGGACTAGCGGGAGACCAGTACTTC
>TRBJ2-3|-|TRBV2|-|13
CASSTGLTDTQYF
TGTGCCAGCAGTACGGGACTCACAGATACGCAGTATTTT
>TRBJ2-5|TRBD2|TRBV5-4|-|15
CASSLDGTSGETQYF
TGTGCCAGCAGCTTGGATGGGACTAGCGGCGAGACCCAGTACTTC
>TRBJ1-2|-|TRBV6-5|many|15
CASSNGQGGYYGYTF
TGTGCCAGCAGTAACGGACAAGGAGGCTACTATGGCTACACCTTC
>TRBJ2-7|TRBD2|TRBV18|-|14
CASSPSRGENEQYF
TGTGCCAGCTCACCTTCGCGGGGGGAGAACGAGCAGTACTTC
>TRBJ2-3|-|TRBV5-1|-|13
CASSEGSTDTQYF
TGCGCCAGCAGCGAGGGCAGCACAGATACGCAGTATTTT
>TRBJ2-7|TRBD2|TRBV27|few|16
CASSLYGTSDTYEQYF
TGTGCCAGCAGTTTATATGGGACTAGCGACACCTACGAGCAGTACTTC
>TRBJ2-7|TRBD1|TRBV27|-|18
CASSLDRNGQGGRYEQYF
TGTGCCAGCAGTTTAGATAGAAATGGACAGGGGGGACGCTACGAGCAGTACTTC
>TRBJ2-1|TRBD2|TRBV5-4|-|15
CASSLVLAGSNEQFF
TGTGCCAGCAGCTTGGTTCTAGCGGGGTCCAATGAGCAGTTCTTC
>TRBJ2-1|-|TRBV20-1|few|10
CSAGAEEQFF
TGCAGTGCAGGGGCGGAGGAGCAGTTCTTC
>TRBJ1-5|-|TRBV30|-|13
CAWSVRRAQPQHF
TGTGCCTGGAGTGTACGAAGGGCTCAGCCCCAGCATTTT
>TRBJ2-3|TRBD1|TRBV18|-|17
CASSLSGQGARTDTQYF
TGTGCCAGCTCACTCTCCGGACAGGGGGCACGCACAGATACGCAGTATTTT
>TRBJ1-1|TRBD1|TRBV4-2|few|14
CASSLTGQGTEAFF
TGTGCCAGCAGCCTGACCGGACAGGGCACTGAAGCTTTCTTT
>TRBJ1-2|-|TRBV5-5|-|17
CASSPSRVAGDNYGYTF
TGTGCCAGCAGCCCATCCCGGGTTGCGGGGGATAACTATGGCTACACCTTC
>TRBJ2-1|-|TRBV2|few|11
CASTEDRRLVF
TGTGCCAGCACCGAAGACAGGCGTCTAGTCTTC
>TRBJ2-3|-|TRBV7-9|-|15
CASSLVSGSTDTQYF
TGTGCCAGCAGCTTAGTAAGCGGGAGCACAGATACGCAGTATTTT
>TRBJ2-3|-|TRBV5-1|once|15
CASSLAGRGTDTQYF
TGCGCCAGCAGCTTGGCGGGTAGGGGCACAGATACGCAGTATTTT
>TRBJ2-5|TRBD2|TRBV5-1|-|16
CASSLGTSGGQETQYF
TGCGCCAGCAGCCTGGGGACTAGCGGGGGCCAAGAGACCCAGTACTTC